These T cell receptor beta chains were read from a single sample in a study of blood T cell repertoires in COVID-19. Sequencing used immunoSEQ multiplex PCR; TCRdb keeps in-frame clones, though not all of them. Of over 90,000 clones in the sample, over 65% were seen once. Sequencing was carried out using peripheral blood. The source of these receptors is a human donor in a cohort sampled during active COVID-19. Both conserved end residues are part of each CDR3. Fields, in order: clone size, J gene, D gene, V gene, CDR3 protein, CDR3 DNA. The D gene is left open where the match is weak. Part of the rows lack a size; the others show once, few, many or a class for expanded clones.

abundance: -
j_gene: TRBJ1-6
d_gene: -
v_gene: TRBV5-4
CDR3aa: CASSLGSGDNSPLHF
CDR3nt: TGTGCCAGCAGCTTGGGTTCCGGGGACAACTCACCCCTCCACTTT

abundance: -
j_gene: TRBJ1-1
d_gene: -
v_gene: TRBV19
CDR3aa: CASTSRRHTEAFF
CDR3nt: TGTGCCAGTACCTCGCGGCGGCACACTGAAGCTTTCTTT

abundance: -
j_gene: TRBJ2-3
d_gene: -
v_gene: TRBV10-1
CDR3aa: CASSPGLSDTQYF
CDR3nt: TGCGCCAGCAGTCCGGGACTTTCAGATACGCAGTATTTT

abundance: -
j_gene: TRBJ1-4
d_gene: -
v_gene: TRBV4-1
CDR3aa: CASSQAVAGRGGSNEKLFF
CDR3nt: TGCGCCAGCAGCCAAGCCGTGGCAGGAAGGGGGGGGAGTAATGAAAAACTGTTTTTT

abundance: -
j_gene: TRBJ1-5
d_gene: TRBD1
v_gene: TRBV27
CDR3aa: CASSSRQGASNQPQHF
CDR3nt: TGTGCCAGCAGTTCTCGACAGGGGGCGAGCAATCAGCCCCAGCATTTT

abundance: -
j_gene: TRBJ1-4
d_gene: -
v_gene: TRBV5-1
CDR3aa: CASSLGGAEKLFF
CDR3nt: TGCGCCAGCAGCCTAGGAGGGGCTGAAAAACTGTTTTTT

abundance: -
j_gene: TRBJ2-1
d_gene: TRBD2
v_gene: TRBV4-3
CDR3aa: CASSQDWLAGGGEQFF
CDR3nt: TGCGCCAGCAGCCAAGATTGGCTAGCGGGGGGTGGTGAGCAGTTCTTC

abundance: -
j_gene: TRBJ2-3
d_gene: -
v_gene: TRBV30
CDR3aa: CAWTGAITDTQYF
CDR3nt: TGTGCCTGGACAGGGGCCATCACAGATACGCAGTATTTT

abundance: -
j_gene: TRBJ2-2
d_gene: TRBD1
v_gene: TRBV27
CDR3aa: CASSFTMGQGPGELFF
CDR3nt: TGTGCCAGCAGTTTTACAATGGGACAGGGACCCGGGGAGCTGTTTTTT

abundance: -
j_gene: TRBJ1-1
d_gene: TRBD1
v_gene: TRBV30
CDR3aa: CAWSGGQLVPEAFF
CDR3nt: TGTGCCTGGAGTGGGGGACAGTTGGTCCCTGAAGCTTTCTTT

abundance: -
j_gene: TRBJ2-1
d_gene: TRBD2
v_gene: TRBV6-2/TRBV6-3
CDR3aa: CASSPNPAGEQFF
CDR3nt: TGTGCCAGCAGCCCTAACCCAGCGGGGGAGCAGTTCTTC

abundance: -
j_gene: TRBJ2-4
d_gene: TRBD1
v_gene: TRBV3-1/TRBV3-2
CDR3aa: CASSSGGQGIYIQYF
CDR3nt: TGTGCCAGCAGCTCCGGGGGACAGGGGATCTACATTCAGTACTTC

abundance: -
j_gene: TRBJ1-6
d_gene: -
v_gene: TRBV5-4
CDR3aa: CASSLEHSPLHF
CDR3nt: TGTGCCAGCAGCTTGGAGCATTCACCCCTCCACTTT

abundance: once
j_gene: TRBJ1-2
d_gene: -
v_gene: TRBV15
CDR3aa: CATSAQIKNYGYTF
CDR3nt: TGTGCCACCAGCGCACAAATAAAGAACTATGGCTACACCTTC

abundance: -
j_gene: TRBJ1-2
d_gene: -
v_gene: TRBV4-2
CDR3aa: CASSQTSKEGYTF
CDR3nt: TGTGCCAGCAGCCAGACAAGTAAGGAAGGCTACACCTTC

abundance: -
j_gene: TRBJ1-3
d_gene: -
v_gene: TRBV5-1
CDR3aa: CASSLEQGGNTIYF
CDR3nt: TGCGCCAGCAGCTTGGAACAGGGTGGAAACACCATATATTTT

abundance: -
j_gene: TRBJ1-3
d_gene: -
v_gene: TRBV12-5
CDR3aa: CASGQRTASSGNTIYF
CDR3nt: TGTGCTAGTGGTCAAAGGACAGCGAGCTCTGGAAACACCATATATTTT

abundance: -
j_gene: TRBJ2-5
d_gene: TRBD2
v_gene: TRBV4-2
CDR3aa: CASSQGTSGDDKETQYF
CDR3nt: TGTGCCAGCAGCCAAGGGACTAGCGGGGATGACAAAGAGACCCAGTACTTC

abundance: -
j_gene: TRBJ1-4
d_gene: TRBD1
v_gene: TRBV7-9
CDR3aa: CASSYHGQGGEKLFF
CDR3nt: TGTGCCAGCAGCTACCACGGACAGGGAGGGGAAAAACTGTTTTTT

abundance: -
j_gene: TRBJ2-5
d_gene: -
v_gene: TRBV5-4
CDR3aa: CASSLALGGLKETQYF
CDR3nt: TGTGCCAGCAGCTTGGCTCTCGGGGGGCTTAAAGAGACCCAGTACTTC

abundance: -
j_gene: TRBJ2-2
d_gene: TRBD2
v_gene: TRBV5-4
CDR3aa: CASSFTSGGAGELFF
CDR3nt: TGTGCCAGCAGCTTCACTAGCGGGGGGGCCGGGGAGCTGTTTTTT

abundance: -
j_gene: TRBJ1-6
d_gene: TRBD1
v_gene: TRBV19
CDR3aa: CASSSAGQGNSPLHF
CDR3nt: TGTGCCAGTAGCTCGGCGGGACAGGGGAATTCACCCCTCCACTTT

abundance: -
j_gene: TRBJ1-1
d_gene: -
v_gene: TRBV7-9
CDR3aa: CASSLDTSDTEAFF
CDR3nt: TGTGCCAGCAGCTTGGACACCTCGGACACTGAAGCTTTCTTT

abundance: -
j_gene: TRBJ1-2
d_gene: -
v_gene: TRBV6-5
CDR3aa: CASTDNTNYGYTF
CDR3nt: TGTGCCAGCACCGATAATACAAACTATGGCTACACCTTC

abundance: -
j_gene: TRBJ1-3
d_gene: -
v_gene: TRBV4-2
CDR3aa: CASTTSAVDSGNTIYF
CDR3nt: TGTGCCAGCACAACGTCCGCGGTGGACTCTGGAAACACCATATATTTT

abundance: -
j_gene: TRBJ2-7
d_gene: -
v_gene: TRBV9
CDR3aa: CASSVGGRAPYEQYF
CDR3nt: TGTGCCAGCAGCGTAGGGGGCAGAGCCCCATACGAGCAGTACTTC

abundance: -
j_gene: TRBJ2-1
d_gene: TRBD1
v_gene: TRBV11-2
CDR3aa: CASSPGTGGLNEQFF
CDR3nt: TGTGCCAGCAGCCCCGGGACAGGGGGCTTAAATGAGCAGTTCTTC

abundance: once
j_gene: TRBJ1-2
d_gene: TRBD1
v_gene: TRBV5-6
CDR3aa: CASGTGGGYGYTF
CDR3nt: TGTGCCAGCGGGACAGGGGGTGGCTATGGCTACACCTTC

abundance: once
j_gene: TRBJ1-6
d_gene: TRBD1
v_gene: TRBV4-2
CDR3aa: CASSQEWDAGGRNSPLHF
CDR3nt: TGTGCCAGCAGCCAAGAGTGGGACGCAGGGGGAAGAAATTCACCCCTCCACTTT

abundance: -
j_gene: TRBJ2-5
d_gene: -
v_gene: TRBV5-1
CDR3aa: CASSSTIGRGKETQYF
CDR3nt: TGCGCCAGCAGCTCAACTATCGGACGAGGGAAAGAGACCCAGTACTTC

abundance: few
j_gene: TRBJ2-7
d_gene: -
v_gene: TRBV5-1
CDR3aa: CASKEGSPSYEQYF
CDR3nt: TGCGCCAGCAAGGAGGGATCCCCGAGCTACGAGCAGTACTTC

abundance: -
j_gene: TRBJ1-1
d_gene: -
v_gene: TRBV15
CDR3aa: CATSRDVTVSSNTEAFF
CDR3nt: TGTGCCACCAGCAGAGATGTAACAGTTAGTTCAAACACTGAAGCTTTCTTT

abundance: -
j_gene: TRBJ1-2
d_gene: TRBD1
v_gene: TRBV25-1
CDR3aa: CASSDSGTGDRGYTF
CDR3nt: TGTGCCAGCAGTGATTCCGGGACAGGGGATCGAGGCTACACCTTC

abundance: -
j_gene: TRBJ2-3
d_gene: TRBD2
v_gene: TRBV11-1
CDR3aa: CASSIQTSGTDTQYF
CDR3nt: TGTGCCAGCAGCATACAGACTAGCGGCACAGATACGCAGTATTTT

abundance: -
j_gene: TRBJ1-1
d_gene: -
v_gene: TRBV4-1
CDR3aa: CASSQALGVEAFF
CDR3nt: TGCGCCAGCAGCCAAGCTTTAGGGGTTGAAGCTTTCTTT

abundance: -
j_gene: TRBJ1-6
d_gene: -
v_gene: TRBV11-2
CDR3aa: CASSLGPDNSPLHF
CDR3nt: TGTGCCAGCAGCTTGGGGCCAGATAATTCACCCCTCCACTTT

abundance: -
j_gene: TRBJ2-1
d_gene: TRBD2
v_gene: TRBV7-9
CDR3aa: CASSLGSLADYNEQFF
CDR3nt: TGTGCCAGCAGCTTAGGAAGTCTAGCGGACTACAATGAGCAGTTCTTC

abundance: few
j_gene: TRBJ2-1
d_gene: TRBD2
v_gene: TRBV7-8
CDR3aa: CASSSHGALAGSLSSYNEQFF
CDR3nt: TGTGCCAGCAGCTCGCATGGAGCCCTAGCGGGTTCTCTGAGCTCCTACAATGAGCAGTTCTTC

abundance: few
j_gene: TRBJ1-1
d_gene: TRBD1
v_gene: TRBV5-5
CDR3aa: CASSLQTGLAPEAFF
CDR3nt: TGTGCCAGCAGCCTCCAGACAGGGCTGGCCCCTGAAGCTTTCTTT

abundance: -
j_gene: TRBJ1-2
d_gene: TRBD1
v_gene: TRBV2
CDR3aa: CASSPGTGHGYTF
CDR3nt: TGTGCCAGCAGCCCCGGGACAGGCCATGGCTACACCTTC

abundance: -
j_gene: TRBJ2-5
d_gene: TRBD1
v_gene: TRBV7-2
CDR3aa: CASSPTGGKETQYF
CDR3nt: TGTGCCAGCAGCCCCACAGGGGGCAAAGAGACCCAGTACTTC

abundance: -
j_gene: TRBJ1-5
d_gene: TRBD1
v_gene: TRBV27
CDR3aa: CASRTGGNQPQHF
CDR3nt: TGTGCCAGCAGGACAGGGGGCAATCAGCCCCAGCATTTT